These T cell receptor beta chains were read from a single sample in a study of cytomegalovirus exposure and HLA in healthy donors. The data were produced by immunoSEQ multiplex PCR, yet TCRdb's version contains in-frame clones alone and is incomplete. The sample has approximately 140,000 clones, 75% to 85% seen once. The specimen sequenced was PBMCs. Every receptor here comes from a woman in her 40s in good health and CMV-seronegative. The conserved cysteine and the conserved F or W are not part of the CDR3 here. Fields, in order: J gene, D gene, V gene, CDR3 protein. A D gene is named only where the DNA matches it firmly.

>TRBJ2-7|TRBD2|TRBV7-2
ASSLGGGTAGPEQY
>.|TRBD2|TRBV6-6
ASSYNSGGEQY
>TRBJ2-7|TRBD2|TRBV9
ASSAGIASGMYEQY
>TRBJ1-1|.|TRBV18
ASSPSGANTEAF
>TRBJ2-5|TRBD1|TRBV4-1
PSSQGQGAYETQY
>TRBJ1-1|TRBD1|TRBV15
ATSRPPGQGGSAEAF
>TRBJ2-5|.|TRBV13
ASSFGGMGVRETQY
>TRBJ1-1|.|TRBV7-2
ASSLVGASTEAF
>TRBJ2-7|TRBD1|TRBV15
ATSRDRGAYEQY
>TRBJ1-5|.|TRBV5-1
ASSPTGSNQPQH
>TRBJ1-1|.|TRBV5-1
ASSLELNTEAF
>TRBJ1-2|TRBD1|TRBV5-6
ASSRQGVTSYT
>TRBJ2-5|TRBD1|TRBV5-1
ASSLALTGVGETQY
>TRBJ1-2|.|TRBV5-4
AGSPRQDRGYGYT
>TRBJ2-7|TRBD2|TRBV7-9
ASSAAPSGAHQLSYEQY